The TCR beta chain described here comes from a study of blood T cell repertoires in COVID-19. V lost 4 bases, J lost 4 bases, and 3 bases stayed unmatched. Germline V gene data show CDR1 as SGHKS and CDR2 as YYEKEE (reference sequence). This CDR3 comprises 15 residues. Per the authors' pipeline: Amplification of reference gene primers was used by the study to estimate nucleated cell counts. The assay was immunoSEQ multiplex PCR, and TCRdb's table has in-frame clones only and misses some. V and J calls and clone size follow that table, whereas D and trimming were derived from the DNA. The data show about 190,000 clones, around 83% seen once.

The sequence was collected from a woman in her thirties or forties in a cohort exposed to, infected with or recovered from COVID-19 (not recorded which). The chain couples TRBV5-5 to TRBJ1-5, with 12 positions matching TRBD1. Sequencing was carried out using PBMCs or T cells enriched from blood (not recorded which). The CDR3 nucleotides read TGTGCCAGCAGCCTGGGACAGGGGGCTAATCAGCCCCAGCATTTT. Its protein product is CASSLGQGANQPQHF.